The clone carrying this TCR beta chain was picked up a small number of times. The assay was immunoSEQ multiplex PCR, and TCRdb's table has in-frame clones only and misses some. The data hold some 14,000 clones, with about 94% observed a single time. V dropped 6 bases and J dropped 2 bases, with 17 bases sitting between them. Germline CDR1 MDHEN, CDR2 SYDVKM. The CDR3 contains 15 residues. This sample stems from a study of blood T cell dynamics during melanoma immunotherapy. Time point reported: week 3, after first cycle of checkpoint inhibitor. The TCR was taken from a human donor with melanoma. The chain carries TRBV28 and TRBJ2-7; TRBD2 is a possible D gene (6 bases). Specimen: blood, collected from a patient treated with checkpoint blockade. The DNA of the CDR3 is TGTGCCAGCAGGACCCCCGCTCGGGGGACCTACGAGCAGTACTTC. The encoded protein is CASRTPARGTYEQYF.